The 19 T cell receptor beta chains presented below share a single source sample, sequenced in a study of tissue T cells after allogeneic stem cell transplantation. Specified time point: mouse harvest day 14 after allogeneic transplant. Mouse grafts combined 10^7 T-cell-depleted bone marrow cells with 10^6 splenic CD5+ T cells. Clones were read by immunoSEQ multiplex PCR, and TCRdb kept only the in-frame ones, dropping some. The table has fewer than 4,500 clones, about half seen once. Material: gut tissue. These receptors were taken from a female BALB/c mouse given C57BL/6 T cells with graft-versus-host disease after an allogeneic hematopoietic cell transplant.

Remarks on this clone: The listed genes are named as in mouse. CDR3 region: CSSSQGQKNTGQLYF. Incomplete CDR3 DNA: TGCTCCAGCAGTCAAGGGCAGAAAAACACCGGGCAGCTCTAC. The rearrangement uses TRBV23 and TRBJ2-2. The read comes to an end 1 residue before the CDR3 does, leaving the germline J gene to fill in the end. This CDR3 is built from 15 residues. CDR1 is KGHTA, CDR2 FQNQQP, per germline.

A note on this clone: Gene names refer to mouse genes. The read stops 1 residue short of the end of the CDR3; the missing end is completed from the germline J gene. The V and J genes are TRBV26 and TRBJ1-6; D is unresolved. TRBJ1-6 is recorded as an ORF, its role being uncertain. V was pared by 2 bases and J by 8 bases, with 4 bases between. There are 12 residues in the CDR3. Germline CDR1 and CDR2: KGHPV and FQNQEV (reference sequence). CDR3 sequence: CASSLTDSPLYF. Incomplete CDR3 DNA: TGTGCCAGCAGTCTGACAGATTCGCCCCTCTAC.

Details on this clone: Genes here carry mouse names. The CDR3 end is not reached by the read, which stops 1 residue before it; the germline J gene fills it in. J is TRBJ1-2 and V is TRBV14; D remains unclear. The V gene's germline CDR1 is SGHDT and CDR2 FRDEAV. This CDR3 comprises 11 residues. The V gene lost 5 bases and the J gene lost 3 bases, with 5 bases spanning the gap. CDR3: CASSPDSDYTF. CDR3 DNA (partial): TGTGCCAGCAGCCCCGACTCCGACTACACC.

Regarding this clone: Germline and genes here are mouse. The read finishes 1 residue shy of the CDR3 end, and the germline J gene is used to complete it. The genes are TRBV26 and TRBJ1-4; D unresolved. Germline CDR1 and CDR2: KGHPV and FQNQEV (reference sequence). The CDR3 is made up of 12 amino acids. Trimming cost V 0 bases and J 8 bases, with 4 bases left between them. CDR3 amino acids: CASSLSRERLFF. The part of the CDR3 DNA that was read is TGTGCCAGCAGTCTGTCGAGGGAAAGATTATTT.

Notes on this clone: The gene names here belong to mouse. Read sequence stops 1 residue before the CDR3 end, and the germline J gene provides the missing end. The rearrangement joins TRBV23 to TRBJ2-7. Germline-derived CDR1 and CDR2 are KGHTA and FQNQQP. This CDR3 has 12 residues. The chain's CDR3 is CSSSQSSYEQYF. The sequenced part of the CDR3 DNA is TGCTCCAGCAGTCAATCTTCCTATGAACAGTAC.

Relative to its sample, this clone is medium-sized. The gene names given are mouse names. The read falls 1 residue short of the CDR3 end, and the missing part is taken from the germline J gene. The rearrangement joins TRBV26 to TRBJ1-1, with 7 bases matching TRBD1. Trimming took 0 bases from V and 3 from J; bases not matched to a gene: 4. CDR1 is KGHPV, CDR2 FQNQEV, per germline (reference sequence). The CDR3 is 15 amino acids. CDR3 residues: CASSLSGGRDTEVFF. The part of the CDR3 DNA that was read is TGTGCCAGCAGTCTGTCAGGGGGCAGGGACACAGAAGTCTTC.

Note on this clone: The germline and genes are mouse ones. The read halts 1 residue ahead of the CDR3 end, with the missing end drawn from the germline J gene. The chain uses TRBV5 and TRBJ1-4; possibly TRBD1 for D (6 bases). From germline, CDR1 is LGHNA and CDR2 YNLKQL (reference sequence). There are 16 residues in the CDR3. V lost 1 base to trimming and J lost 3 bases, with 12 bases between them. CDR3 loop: CASSQVQGRTNERLFF. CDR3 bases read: TGTGCCAGCAGCCAAGTACAGGGACGGACCAACGAAAGATTATTT.

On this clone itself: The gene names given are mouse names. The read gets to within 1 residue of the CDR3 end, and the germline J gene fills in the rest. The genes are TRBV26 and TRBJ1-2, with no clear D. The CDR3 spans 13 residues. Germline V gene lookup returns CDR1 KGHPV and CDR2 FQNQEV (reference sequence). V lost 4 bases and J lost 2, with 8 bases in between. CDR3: CASSPQINSDYTF. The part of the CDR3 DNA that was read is TGTGCCAGCAGTCCCCAGATTAACTCCGACTACACC. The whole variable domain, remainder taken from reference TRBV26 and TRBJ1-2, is NSKVIQTPRYLVKGQGQKAKMRCIPEKGHPVVFWYQQNKNNEFKFLINFQNQEVLQQIDMTEKRFSAECPSNSPCSLEIQSSEAGDSALYLCASSPQINSDYTFGSGTRLLVI.

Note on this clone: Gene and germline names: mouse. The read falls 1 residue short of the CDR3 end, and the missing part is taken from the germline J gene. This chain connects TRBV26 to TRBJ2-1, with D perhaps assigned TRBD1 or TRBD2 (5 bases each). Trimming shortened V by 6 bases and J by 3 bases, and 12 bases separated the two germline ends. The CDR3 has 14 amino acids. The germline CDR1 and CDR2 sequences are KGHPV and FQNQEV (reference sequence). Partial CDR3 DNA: TGTGCCAGCAGGAAGGGGACCCCCTATGCTGAGCAGTTC. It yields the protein CASRKGTPYAEQF. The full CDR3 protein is CASRKGTPYAEQFF. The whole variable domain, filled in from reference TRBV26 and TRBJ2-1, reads NSKVIQTPRYLVKGQGQKAKMRCIPEKGHPVVFWYQQNKNNEFKFLINFQNQEVLQQIDMTEKRFSAECPSNSPCSLEIQSSEAGDSALYLCASRKGTPYAEQFFGPGTRLTVL.

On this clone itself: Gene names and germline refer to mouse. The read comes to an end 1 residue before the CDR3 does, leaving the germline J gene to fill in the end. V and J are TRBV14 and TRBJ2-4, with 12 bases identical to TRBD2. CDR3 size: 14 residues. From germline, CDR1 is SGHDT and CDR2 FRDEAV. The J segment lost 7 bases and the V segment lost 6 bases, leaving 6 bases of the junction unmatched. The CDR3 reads CASTSGTGGHTLYF. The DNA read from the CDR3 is TGTGCCAGCACCTCCGGGACTGGGGGGCACACCTTGTAC.

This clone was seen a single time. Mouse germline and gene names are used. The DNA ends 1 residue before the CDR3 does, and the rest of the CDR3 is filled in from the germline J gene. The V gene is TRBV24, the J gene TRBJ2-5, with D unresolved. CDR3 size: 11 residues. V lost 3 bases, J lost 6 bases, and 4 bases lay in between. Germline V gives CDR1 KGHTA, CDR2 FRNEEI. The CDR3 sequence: CASSLRDTQYF. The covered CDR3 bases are TGTGCCAGCAGTCTCCGGGACACCCAGTAC.

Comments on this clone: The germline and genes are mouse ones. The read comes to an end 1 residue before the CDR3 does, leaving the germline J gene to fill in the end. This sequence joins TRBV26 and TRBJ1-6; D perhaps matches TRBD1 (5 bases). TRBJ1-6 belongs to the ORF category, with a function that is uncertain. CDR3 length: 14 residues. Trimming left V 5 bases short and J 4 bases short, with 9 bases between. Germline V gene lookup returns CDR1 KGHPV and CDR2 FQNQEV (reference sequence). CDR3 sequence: CASSDSLYNSPLYF. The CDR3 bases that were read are TGTGCCAGCAGTGACAGTCTATATAATTCGCCCCTCTAC.

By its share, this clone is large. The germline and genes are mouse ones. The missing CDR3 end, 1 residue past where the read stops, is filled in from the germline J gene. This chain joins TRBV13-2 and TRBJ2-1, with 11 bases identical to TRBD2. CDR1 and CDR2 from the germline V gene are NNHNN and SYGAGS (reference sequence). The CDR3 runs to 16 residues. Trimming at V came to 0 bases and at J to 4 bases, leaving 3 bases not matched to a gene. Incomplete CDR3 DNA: TGTGCCAGCGGTGATGCCGGGACTGGGGGTTATGCTGAGCAGTTC. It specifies CASGDAGTGGYAEQF. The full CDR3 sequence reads CASGDAGTGGYAEQFF.

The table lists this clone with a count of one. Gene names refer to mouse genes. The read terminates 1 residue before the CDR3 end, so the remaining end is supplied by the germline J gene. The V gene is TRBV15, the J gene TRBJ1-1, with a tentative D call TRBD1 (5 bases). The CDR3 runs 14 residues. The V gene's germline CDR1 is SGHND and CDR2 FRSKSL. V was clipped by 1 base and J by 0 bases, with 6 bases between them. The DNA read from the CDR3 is TGTGCCAGCAGTTTAGGGGGGGCAAACACAGAAGTCTTC. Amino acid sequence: CASSLGGANTEVF. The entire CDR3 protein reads CASSLGGANTEVFF.

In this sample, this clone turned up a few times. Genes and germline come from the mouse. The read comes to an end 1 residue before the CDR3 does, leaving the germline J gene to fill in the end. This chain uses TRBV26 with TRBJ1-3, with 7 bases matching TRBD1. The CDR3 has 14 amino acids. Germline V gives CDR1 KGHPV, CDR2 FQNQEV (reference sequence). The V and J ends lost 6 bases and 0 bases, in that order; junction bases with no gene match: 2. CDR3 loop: CASRQGVSGNTLYF. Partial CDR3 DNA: TGTGCCAGCAGGCAGGGGGTTTCTGGAAATACGCTCTAT.

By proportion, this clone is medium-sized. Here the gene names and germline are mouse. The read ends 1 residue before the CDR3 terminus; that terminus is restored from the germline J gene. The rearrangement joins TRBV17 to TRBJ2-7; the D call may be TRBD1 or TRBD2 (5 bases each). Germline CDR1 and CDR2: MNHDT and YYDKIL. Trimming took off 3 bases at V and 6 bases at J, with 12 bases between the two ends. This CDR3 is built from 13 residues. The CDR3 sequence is CASSSNGAVEQYF. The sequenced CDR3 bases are TGTGCTAGCAGTAGTAATGGGGCCGTTGAACAGTAC.

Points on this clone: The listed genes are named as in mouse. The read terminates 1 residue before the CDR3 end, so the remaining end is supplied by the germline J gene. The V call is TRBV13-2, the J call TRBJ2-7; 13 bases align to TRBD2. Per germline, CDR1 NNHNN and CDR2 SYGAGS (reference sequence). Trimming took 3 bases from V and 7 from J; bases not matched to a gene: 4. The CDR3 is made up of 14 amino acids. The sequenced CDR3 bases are TGTGCCAGCGGTGGGACTGGGGGGGCGCCCGAACAGTAC. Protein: CASGGTGGAPEQY. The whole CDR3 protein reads CASGGTGGAPEQYF.

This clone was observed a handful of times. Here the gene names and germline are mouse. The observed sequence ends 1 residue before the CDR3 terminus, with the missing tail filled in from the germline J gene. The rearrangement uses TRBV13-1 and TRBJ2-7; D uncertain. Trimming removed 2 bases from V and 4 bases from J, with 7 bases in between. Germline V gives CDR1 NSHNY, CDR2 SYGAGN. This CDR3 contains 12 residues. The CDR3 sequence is CASSEWVYEQYF. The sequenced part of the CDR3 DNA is TGTGCCAGCAGTGAATGGGTTTATGAACAGTAC.

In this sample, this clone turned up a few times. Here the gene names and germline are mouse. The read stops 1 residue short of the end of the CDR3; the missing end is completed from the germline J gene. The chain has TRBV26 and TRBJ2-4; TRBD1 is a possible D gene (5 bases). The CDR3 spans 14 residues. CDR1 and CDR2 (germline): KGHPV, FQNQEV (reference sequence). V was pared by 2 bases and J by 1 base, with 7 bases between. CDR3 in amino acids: CASSLVQGQNTLYF. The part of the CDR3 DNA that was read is TGTGCCAGCAGTCTGGTACAGGGTCAAAACACCTTGTAC.